This T cell receptor beta chain was captured in a study of blood T cell repertoires in COVID-19. J was trimmed by 8 bases and V by 2 bases; bases with no gene match: 3. The germline gives CDR1 PRHDT, CDR2 FYEKMQ (reference sequence). This CDR3 has 13 amino acids. Authors' data handling: The assay estimated nucleated cells by amplifying reference gene primers. Only in-frame clones appear in the TCRdb table, and some are missing; sequencing was by immunoSEQ multiplex PCR. That table supplies the V and J calls and clone size; D and trimming were determined from the DNA. Of hundreds of thousands of clones listed, more than 70% are singletons.

Sequencing was done on a sample of PBMCs or T cells enriched from blood (not recorded which). This TCR was sampled from a woman aged 55-75 years in a cohort exposed to, infected with or recovered from COVID-19 (not recorded which). The J gene is TRBJ2-1, the V gene TRBV13; 7 nucleotides match TRBD2. CDR3 in amino acids: CASSLREGDEQFF. CDR3 nucleotide sequence: TGTGCCAGCAGCTTAAGGGAGGGAGATGAGCAGTTCTTC.